One sample yielded the 9 T cell receptor beta chains listed below, sequenced in a study of T-cell memory formation after mild COVID-19. TCRdb re-derived calls from the 5' RACE reads in MiXCR, one entry per CDR3 protein. This sample yields 210,000 or so distinct CDR3 sequences, of which about 10% are seen a single time; under 3.5% belongs to the top ten. Specimen: PBMCs or a T cell subset sorted from them (not recorded which). These receptors were obtained from a man aged 18 to 29 who had mild COVID-19 (a few samples of this study predate the infection). Cell type and time point are not known.

This clonotype was recorded a few times. This chain links TRBV20-1 with TRBJ2-5, with TRBD1 identical over 8 bases. The CDR3 has 13 amino acids. CDR1 is DFQATT and CDR2 is SNEGSKA in the germline V gene (reference sequence). The CDR3 region has the DNA TGCATCTGGACAGGGACAACCCAAGAGACCCAGTACTTC. Translating gives CIWTGTTQETQYF.

The chain recombines TRBV6-5 with TRBJ1-1; TRBD1 is a possible D gene (6 bases). Trimming cost V 5 bases and J 10 bases, with 17 bases left between them. CDR1 and CDR2 (germline): MNHEY, SVGAGI. The CDR3 has 13 residues. CDR3 loop: CASSTAYRVAAFF. Written as DNA, the CDR3 is TGTGCCAGCAGTACGGCCTACAGGGTAGCAGCTTTCTTT.

The V gene is TRBV6-1, the J gene TRBJ1-2, with D maybe TRBD1 (6 bases). The CDR3 loop spans 16 amino acids. The germline V and J ends were trimmed by 3 bases and 1 base, with 15 bases remaining between them. CDR1 and CDR2 (germline): MNHNS, SASEGT. The CDR3 is CASSDPVYRVNYGYTF. CDR3 DNA: TGTGCCAGCAGTGACCCCGTCTACAGGGTTAACTATGGCTACACCTTC.

The sample holds a few counts of this clonotype. The chain combines TRBV3-1 with TRBJ1-2, with D hard to call. Germline V lookup: CDR1 LGHDT, CDR2 YNNKEL (reference sequence). V was trimmed by 0 bases and J by 6 bases, leaving 14 bases between them. The CDR3 has 15 residues. The DNA for the CDR3 is TGTGCCAGCAGCCAAGATATGGTGACACTCCATGGCTACACCTTC. It codes for CASSQDMVTLHGYTF.

This clonotype was seen more than once but under ten times. The chain links TRBV9 to TRBJ1-2; D is unclear. Germline CDR1 is SGDLS and CDR2 is YYNGEE. The CDR3 spans 13 residues. With 2 bases removed from V and 5 bases from J, the gap between germline ends came to 10 bases. The CDR3 loop reads CASSVGRSYGYTF. In DNA form, the CDR3 reads TGTGCCAGCAGCGTGGGCAGGAGTTATGGCTACACCTTC.

The rearrangement uses TRBV7-2 and TRBJ2-1; perhaps TRBD2 as D (6 bases). The V gene's germline CDR1 is SGHTA and CDR2 FQGNSA. The CDR3 is 13 residues long. The ends were cut back, 10 bases at V and 3 bases at J, with 13 bases in the middle. The CDR3 bases are TGTGCCATTGGGGGGAGCCTCTACAATGAGCAGTTCTTC. This codes for CAIGGSLYNEQFF.

This clonotype was recorded at least ten times. The chain is built from TRBV12-3 or TRBV12-4 and TRBJ1-2, with D possibly TRBD1 on 6 matching bases. The CDR3 runs to 13 residues. The V end was cut by 7 bases, the J end by 8 bases, with 17 bases between. The CDR3 nucleotides are TGTGCCAGCACCATTACACAGGGCCTGGGCTACACCTTC. The encoded protein is CASTITQGLGYTF.

V usage is TRBV7-2 and J usage is TRBJ1-1, with D possibly being TRBD1 (5 bases). Germline V CDR1 and CDR2: SGHTA, FQGNSA. The CDR3 totals 14 residues. V was pared by 5 bases and J by 4 bases, with 14 bases between. This chain's CDR3 is CASSPLTAVTEAFF. The CDR3, as DNA: TGTGCCAGCAGCCCACTGACAGCGGTCACTGAAGCTTTCTTT.

V gene TRBV6-2 or TRBV6-3 combines with J gene TRBJ2-1; 14 nucleotides align to TRBD2. The ends lost 5 bases at V and 4 bases at J; junction bases unmatched: 13. The CDR3 contains 19 residues. Germline V gives CDR1 MNHEY, CDR2 SVGEGT. This chain's CDR3 is CASSTPTRTSGGPYNEQFF. For the CDR3, the DNA is TGTGCCAGCAGTACCCCCACCAGGACTAGCGGGGGGCCGTACAATGAGCAGTTCTTC.